This TCR beta chain was documented in a study of PD-1 blockade in classical Hodgkin lymphoma. Libraries were prepared by immunoSEQ multiplex PCR; TCRdb keeps only in-frame clonotypes and omits some of them. The table records 10,000 to 15,000 clones, around 83% of them present only once. The CDR3 has 13 residues. The germline gives CDR1 KGHSH, CDR2 LQKENI. Trimming took off 4 bases at V and 2 bases at J, with 5 bases between the two ends. For this clone: Its specificity is unknown.

Stated time point: cycle 4 day 1 (C4D1), after more than five weeks of nivolumab. Autologous stem cell transplantation was followed by relapse in every patient, and brentuximab vedotin exposure varied. By magnetic negative selection, CD4+ T cells were purified from thawed PBMCs. Best outcomes ranged across complete response, partial response and progressive disease. Study conclusions and caveats: Among the patients, those starting nivolumab under 1 year after ASCT were excluded. Lower baseline TCR diversity marked trial partial responders and progressors.

The TCR sequence derives from a human donor with classical Hodgkin lymphoma. This material consisted of CD4+ T cells from blood, taken before the fourth cycle of nivolumab. V is TRBV18 and J is TRBJ2-2; D gene ambiguous. The CDR3 sequence is CASSLSNTGELFF. CDR3 DNA: TGTGCCAGCTCACTCAGCAACACCGGGGAGCTGTTTTTT. Together with reference TRBV18 and TRBJ2-2, the CDR3 gives the full variable domain: NAGVMQNPRHLVRRRGQEARLRCSPMKGHSHVYWYRQLPEEGLKFMVYLQKENIIDESGMPKERFSAEFPKEGPSILRIQQVVRGDSAAYFCASSLSNTGELFFGEGSRLTVL.